This T cell receptor (beta chain) was sequenced for a study of blood T cell repertoires in COVID-19. About the research overall: Material from acute and convalescent COVID-19 was sourced from the United States, Italy and Spain. Sources were T cells, B-cell-depleted T cells, or PBMCs; the material itself was cDNA or gDNA.

Using immunoSEQ multiplex PCR, the repertoire was profiled, and TCRdb retains in-frame clones only, with some absent. The repertoire includes about 400,000 clones, over 75% of them detected once, and roughly 2% sits in the top ten. The CDR3 spans 13 residues. V shed 6 bases, J shed 3 bases, and the junction held 5 bases outside the gene matches. The germline CDR1 and CDR2 sequences are MNHEY and SVGAGI. The specimen was PBMCs or T cells enriched from blood (not recorded which). The clonotype was recovered from a woman aged 40 to 55 with acute COVID-19. The V and J genes are TRBV6-5 and TRBJ2-7; 7 bases match TRBD2. The CDR3 sequence is CASRGGEHYEQYF. The CDR3 nucleotides are TGTGCCAGCAGGGGGGGGGAGCACTACGAGCAGTACTTC.